The subject of this entry is one T cell receptor beta chain. Its cognate antigen is unknown. These data are taken from a study of cytomegalovirus exposure and HLA in healthy donors. The V gene's germline CDR1 is SGDLS and CDR2 YYNGEE. There are 15 residues in the CDR3. Trimming cost V 4 bases and J 0 bases; bases outside gene matches: 5. The PCR used 60 Vbeta and 13 Jbeta primers. TCRdb's copy holds only in-frame clones and misses some; the assay was immunoSEQ multiplex PCR. The sample comprises 95,000 or so clones, around 81% of which are singletons, and around 4.2% rests with the top ten. Study-level findings and limits: A missense variant in DCLRE1C was later tied to TCR beta V- and J-gene trimming. Because they were indistinguishable, some V segments, including TRBV6-2 and TRBV6-3, were excluded. Cytomegalovirus association was listed for 150 or so TCR beta chains.

The chain has TRBV9 and TRBJ2-5; 8 positions agree with TRBD2. Sequenced sample: PBMCs. This receptor was taken from a woman between 65 and 79 years old in good health and CMV-seropositive. The CDR3 reads CASSPSSGYQETQYF. The CDR3, as DNA: TGTGCCAGCAGCCCCTCTAGCGGGTACCAAGAGACCCAGTACTTC.